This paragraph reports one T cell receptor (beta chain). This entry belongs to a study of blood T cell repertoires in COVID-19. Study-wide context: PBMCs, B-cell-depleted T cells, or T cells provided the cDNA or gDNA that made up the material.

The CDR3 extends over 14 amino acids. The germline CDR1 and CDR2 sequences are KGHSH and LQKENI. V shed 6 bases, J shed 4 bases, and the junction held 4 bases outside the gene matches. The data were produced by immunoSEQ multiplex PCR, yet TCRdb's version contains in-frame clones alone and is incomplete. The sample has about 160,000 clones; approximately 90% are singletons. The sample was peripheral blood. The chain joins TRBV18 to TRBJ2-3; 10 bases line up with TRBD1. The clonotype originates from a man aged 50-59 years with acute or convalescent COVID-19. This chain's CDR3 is CASSPGQGSDTQYF. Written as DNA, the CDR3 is TGTGCCAGCTCCCCGGGACAGGGGTCAGATACGCAGTATTTT.